The rows below give T cell receptor beta chains drawn from one sample of a study of T cell responses to AZD1222 COVID-19 vaccine. Sequencing was performed with immunoSEQ multiplex PCR; in TCRdb, only in-frame clones are kept and a portion is missing. There are about 120,000 clones in the sample; just over 85% occur only once, and about a tenth lies in the top ten. The sample in question was peripheral blood, obtained on day 0 of AZD1222 vaccination. Receptors originate from an adult in good health. The conserved cysteine and the conserved F or W are not part of the CDR3 here. A D gene is named only where the DNA matches it firmly. The listing skips clone size in some rows; elsewhere it reads once, few, many or a size class.

V gene,J gene,clone size,CDR3 length,D gene,CDR3 protein
TRBV6-5,TRBJ1-2,NA,14,TRBD1,ASSYSGQGSNYGYT
TRBV9,TRBJ2-1,NA,14,TRBD2,ASSSRLAGLYNEQF
TRBV4-3,TRBJ1-6,NA,15,TRBD1,ASSQAGTGLLVSPLH
TRBV30,TRBJ1-1,NA,11,NA,AWTRGGDTEAF
TRBV6-5,TRBJ1-5,NA,13,TRBD1,ASSVRTGVDQPQH
TRBV9,TRBJ1-2,NA,11,TRBD1,ASRGQGAAGYT
TRBV27,TRBJ2-3,NA,10,NA,ASSPEGDTQY
TRBV18,TRBJ2-4,NA,13,TRBD1,ASSFDSQGANIQY
TRBV7-9,TRBJ2-1,NA,14,TRBD1,ASSLARDRPNNEQF
TRBV4-3,TRBJ1-4,NA,15,TRBD1,ASSHTGGVRSNEKLF
TRBV19,TRBJ1-2,NA,11,NA,ASSINPHYGYT
TRBV30,TRBJ1-3,NA,10,NA,AWSSSGNTIY
TRBV19,TRBJ1-2,NA,8,NA,ASSMGGYT
TRBV19,TRBJ1-1,NA,15,NA,ASRLGTGRPRNTEAF
TRBV5-4,TRBJ2-5,NA,14,TRBD2,ASSLGLAGRFETQY
TRBV24-1,TRBJ1-5,NA,11,NA,ATKEASNQPQH
TRBV5-1,TRBJ2-4,NA,13,NA,ASSPYQGAKNIQY
TRBV7-9,TRBJ1-2,NA,13,TRBD1,ASSSTGELGYGYT
TRBV6-5,TRBJ1-2,NA,11,TRBD1,ASSRDRRDGYT
TRBV30,TRBJ1-5,NA,9,NA,AWAQDQPQH
TRBV30,TRBJ1-2,NA,10,NA,AWGRSNYGYT
TRBV7-3,TRBJ1-2,NA,11,TRBD1,ASSFDRANGYT
TRBV4-1,TRBJ2-7,NA,12,NA,ASSRELNYYEQY
TRBV7-9,TRBJ1-2,once,13,NA,ASSLDEGANYGYT
TRBV5-1,TRBJ1-1,NA,12,NA,ASSIKPPNTEAF
TRBV29-1,TRBJ2-5,NA,11,NA,SGAPGSQETQY
TRBV5-1,TRBJ1-4,NA,12,NA,ASSLGRTVEKLF
TRBV12-2,TRBJ2-3,NA,15,NA,ASRLRRGRWGADTQY
TRBV28,TRBJ1-3,NA,13,NA,ASSTQQGSGNTIY
TRBV6-5,TRBJ2-7,NA,11,TRBD1,ASRGQHRSEQY
TRBV6-5,TRBJ1-2,NA,13,NA,ASGGGGAPNYGYT
TRBV30,TRBJ1-2,NA,10,NA,ACLGQSYGYT
TRBV6-2/TRBV6-3,TRBJ2-3,NA,13,NA,ASSYDYGRTDTQY
TRBV5-3,TRBJ1-2,NA,15,NA,ARSLAVDGRVRYGYT
TRBV19,TRBJ1-2,few,14,TRBD1,ASSITGTGANYGYT
TRBV7-8,TRBJ1-2,few,12,TRBD1,ASSSGTVNYGYT
TRBV3-1/TRBV3-2,TRBJ1-5,NA,14,NA,ASSPRGGASNQPQH
TRBV11-2,TRBJ2-5,NA,11,TRBD2,ASRRLAGETQY
TRBV7-2,TRBJ2-3,NA,14,NA,ASSLEGGTVTDTQY
TRBV11-2,TRBJ2-5,NA,13,NA,ASSLRALGQETQY
TRBV15,TRBJ2-5,few,13,TRBD1,ATSPPGQGGETQY
TRBV13,TRBJ2-3,NA,14,NA,ASSSRVAEYTDTQY
TRBV7-3,TRBJ2-3,NA,12,TRBD2,ASSRGGAEDTQY
TRBV28,TRBJ1-2,NA,9,NA,ASSSGNGYT
TRBV9,TRBJ1-2,NA,13,NA,ASSVGSESNYGYT
TRBV2,TRBJ2-5,NA,9,NA,ASSGQETQY
TRBV5-3,TRBJ1-5,once,19,NA,ARSYLWVYGQTGRSNQPQH